This TCR beta chain was captured in a study of T cells in Graves' hyperthyroidism and ophthalmopathy. The CDR3 extends over 14 amino acids. In germline, CDR1 is MDHEN, CDR2 SYDVKM. With 6 bases clipped from V and 3 bases from J, the junction kept 7 bases outside the gene matches. This clonotype was seen many times. Its antigen is still unknown. Findings of the study overall: The majority of expanded thyroid clonotypes above 0.001 also appeared in blood.

The source material, RNA transcripts, was used to amplify TCR beta CDR3 regions. In the first-round RT-PCR of the TCR CDR3, the HTBI primer set was used. TCRdb called the multiplex PCR reads again in MiXCR, with one record for every CDR3 protein. This table holds about 610,000 distinct CDR3 sequences, roughly 14% found once. Subjects with ophthalmopathy showed a Clinical Activity Score no lower than 3, a NOSPECS grade no lower than 4, and a duration shorter than 3 months. Those patients with uncontrolled infection, other autoimmune disease, pregnancy or lactation were excluded. The sequence came from a woman between 40 and 55 years old with Graves' ophthalmopathy. The source material was blood. The V and J genes are TRBV28 and TRBJ1-1, with TRBD1 matching over 7 bases. CDR3: CASSTTGIHTEAFF. CDR3 DNA sequence: TGTGCCAGCAGCACGACAGGGATACACACTGAAGCTTTCTTT. Looking up the rest from reference TRBV28 and TRBJ1-1 gives the full variable domain: DVKVTQSSRYLVKRTGEKVFLECVQDMDHENMFWYRQDPGLGLRLIYFSYDVKMKEKGDIPEGYSVSREKKERFSLILESASTNQTSMYLCASSTTGIHTEAFFGQGTRLTVV.